The 2 T cell receptor beta chains below come from one sample, sequenced in a study of monozygotic twins with inflammatory bowel disease. TCRdb reprocessed the 5' RACE reads, with one entry per CDR3 protein and no DNA. The sample totals over 110,000 distinct CDR3 sequences; its top ten clones hold approximately 2.5%. Sequencing was done on a sample of blood. Receptors were obtained from a human donor with ulcerative colitis or Crohn's disease, or a healthy co-twin of an affected twin (not recorded which).

The chain recombines TRBV3-1 with TRBJ2-2; checking the TCRdb D call of TRBD1 is not possible without DNA. The CDR3 contains 18 residues. CDR1 is LGHDT, CDR2 YNNKEL, per germline (reference sequence). CDR3 region: CASSQFISGGGNTGELFF.

The rearrangement uses TRBV7-9 and TRBJ2-7; the D call from TCRdb, TRBD1, cannot be confirmed without DNA. Germline values: CDR1 SEHNR, CDR2 FQNEAQ (reference sequence). This CDR3 spans 15 amino acids. CDR3 sequence reads: CASSGRDRSSYEQYF.